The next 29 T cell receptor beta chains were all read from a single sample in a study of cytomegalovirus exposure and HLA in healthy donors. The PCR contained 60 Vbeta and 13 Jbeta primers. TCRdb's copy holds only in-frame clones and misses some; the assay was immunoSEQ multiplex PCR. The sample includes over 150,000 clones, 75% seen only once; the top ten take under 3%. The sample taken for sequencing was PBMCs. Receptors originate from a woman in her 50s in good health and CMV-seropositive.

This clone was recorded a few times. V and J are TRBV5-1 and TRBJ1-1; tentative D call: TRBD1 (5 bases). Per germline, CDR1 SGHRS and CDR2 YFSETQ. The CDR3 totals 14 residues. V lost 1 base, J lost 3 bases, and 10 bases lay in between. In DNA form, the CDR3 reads TGCGCCAGCAGCTTGCGGGGAGGGGACACTGAAGCTTTCTTT. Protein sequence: CASSLRGGDTEAFF.

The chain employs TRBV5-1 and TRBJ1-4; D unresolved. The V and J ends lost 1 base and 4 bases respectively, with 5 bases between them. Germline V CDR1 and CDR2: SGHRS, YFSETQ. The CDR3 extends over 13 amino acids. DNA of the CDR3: TGCGCCAGCAGCTTGACAGTTAATGAAAAACTGTTTTTT. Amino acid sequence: CASSLTVNEKLFF.

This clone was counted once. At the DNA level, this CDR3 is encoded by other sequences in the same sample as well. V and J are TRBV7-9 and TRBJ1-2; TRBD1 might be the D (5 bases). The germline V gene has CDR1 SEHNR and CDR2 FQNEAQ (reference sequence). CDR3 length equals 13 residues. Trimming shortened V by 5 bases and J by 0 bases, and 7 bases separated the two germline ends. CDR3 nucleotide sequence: TGTGCCAGCAGCCAGACAGCTAACTATGGCTACACCTTC. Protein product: CASSQTANYGYTF.

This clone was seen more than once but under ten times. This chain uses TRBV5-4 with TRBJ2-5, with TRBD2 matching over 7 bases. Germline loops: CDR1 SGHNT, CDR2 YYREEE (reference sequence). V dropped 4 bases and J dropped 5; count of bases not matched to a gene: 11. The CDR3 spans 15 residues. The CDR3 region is CASSASGVGGETQYF. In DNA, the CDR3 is TGTGCCAGCAGCGCCAGCGGGGTAGGCGGGGAGACCCAGTACTTC.

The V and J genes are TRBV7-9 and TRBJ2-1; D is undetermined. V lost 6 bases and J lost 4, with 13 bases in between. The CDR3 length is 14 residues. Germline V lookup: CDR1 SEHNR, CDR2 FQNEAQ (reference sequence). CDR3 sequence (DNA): TGTGCCAGCAGTCCGGGTAACGCATACAATGAGCAGTTCTTC. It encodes CASSPGNAYNEQFF. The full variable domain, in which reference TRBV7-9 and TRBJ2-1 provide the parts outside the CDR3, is DTGVSQNPRHKITKRGQNVTFRCDPISEHNRLYWYRQTLGQGPEFLTYFQNEAQLEKSRLLSDRFSAERPKGSFSTLEIQRTEQGDSAMYLCASSPGNAYNEQFFGPGTRLTVL.

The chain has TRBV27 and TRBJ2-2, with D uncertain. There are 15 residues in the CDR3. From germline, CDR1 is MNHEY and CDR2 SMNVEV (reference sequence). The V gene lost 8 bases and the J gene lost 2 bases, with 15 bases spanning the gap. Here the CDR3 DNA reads TGTGCCAGCGGAAAATGGGCCCTAAACACCGGGGAGCTGTTTTTT. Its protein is CASGKWALNTGELFF.

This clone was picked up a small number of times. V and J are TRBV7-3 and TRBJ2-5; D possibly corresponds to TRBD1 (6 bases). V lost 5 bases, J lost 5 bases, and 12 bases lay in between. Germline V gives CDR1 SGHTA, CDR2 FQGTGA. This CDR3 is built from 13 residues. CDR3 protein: CASSPLGHETQYF. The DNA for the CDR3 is TGTGCCAGCAGCCCTTTGGGACACGAGACCCAGTACTTC.

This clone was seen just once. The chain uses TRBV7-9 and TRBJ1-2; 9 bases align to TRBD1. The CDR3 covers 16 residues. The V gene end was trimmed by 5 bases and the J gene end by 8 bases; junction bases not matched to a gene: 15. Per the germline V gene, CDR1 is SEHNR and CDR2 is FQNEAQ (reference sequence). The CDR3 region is CASSPPGTGIFAGYTF. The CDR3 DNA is TGTGCCAGCAGCCCGCCCGGGACAGGGATTTTTGCAGGCTACACCTTC.

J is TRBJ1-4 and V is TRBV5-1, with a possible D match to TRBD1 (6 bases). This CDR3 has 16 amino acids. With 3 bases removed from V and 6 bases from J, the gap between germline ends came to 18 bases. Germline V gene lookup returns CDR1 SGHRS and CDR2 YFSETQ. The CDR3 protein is CASSSLIGGAHEKLFF. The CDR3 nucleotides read TGCGCCAGCAGCTCCCTGATAGGGGGGGCCCATGAAAAACTGTTTTTT.

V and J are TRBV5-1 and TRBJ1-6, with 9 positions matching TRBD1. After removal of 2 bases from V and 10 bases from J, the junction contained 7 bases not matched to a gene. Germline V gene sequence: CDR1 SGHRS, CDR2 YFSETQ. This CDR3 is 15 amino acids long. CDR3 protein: CASSLPGQGESPLHF. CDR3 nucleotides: TGCGCCAGCAGCTTACCGGGACAGGGAGAATCACCCCTCCACTTT. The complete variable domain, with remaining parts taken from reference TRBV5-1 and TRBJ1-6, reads KAGVTQTPRYLIKTRGQQVTLSCSPISGHRSVSWYQQTPGQGLQFLFEYFSETQRNKGNFPGRFSGRQFSNSRSEMNVSTLELGDSALYLCASSLPGQGESPLHFGNGTRLTVT.

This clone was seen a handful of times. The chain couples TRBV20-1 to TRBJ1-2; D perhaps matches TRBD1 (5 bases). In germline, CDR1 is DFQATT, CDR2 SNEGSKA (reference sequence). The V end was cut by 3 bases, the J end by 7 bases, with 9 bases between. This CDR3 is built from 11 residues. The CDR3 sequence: CSARGGGGYTF. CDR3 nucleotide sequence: TGCAGTGCTAGGGGGGGTGGTGGCTACACCTTC.

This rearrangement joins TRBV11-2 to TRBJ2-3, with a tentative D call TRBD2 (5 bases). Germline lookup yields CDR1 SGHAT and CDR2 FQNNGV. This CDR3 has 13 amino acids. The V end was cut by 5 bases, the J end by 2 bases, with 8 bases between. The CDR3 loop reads CASSPSYTDTQYF. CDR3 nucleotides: TGTGCCAGCAGCCCTAGCTACACAGATACGCAGTATTTT.

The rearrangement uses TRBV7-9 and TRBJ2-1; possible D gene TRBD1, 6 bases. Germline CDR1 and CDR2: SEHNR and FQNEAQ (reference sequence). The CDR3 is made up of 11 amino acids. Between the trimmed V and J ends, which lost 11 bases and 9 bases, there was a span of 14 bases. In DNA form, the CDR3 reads TGTGCCGGTTCGACAGGCTTTGAGCAGTTCTTC. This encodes CAGSTGFEQFF.

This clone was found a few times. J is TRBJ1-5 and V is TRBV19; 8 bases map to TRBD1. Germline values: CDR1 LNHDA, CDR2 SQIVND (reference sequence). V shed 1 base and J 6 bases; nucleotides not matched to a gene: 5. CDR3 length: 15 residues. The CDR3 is CASSIGTGRVQPQHF. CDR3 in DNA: TGTGCCAGTAGTATAGGGACAGGGAGGGTTCAGCCCCAGCATTTT.

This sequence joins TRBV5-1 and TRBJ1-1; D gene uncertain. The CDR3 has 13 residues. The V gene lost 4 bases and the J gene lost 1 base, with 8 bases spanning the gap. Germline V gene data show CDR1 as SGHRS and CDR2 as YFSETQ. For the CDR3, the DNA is TGCGCCAGCAGCCGCGACTGGAACACTGAAGCTTTCTTT. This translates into CASSRDWNTEAFF.

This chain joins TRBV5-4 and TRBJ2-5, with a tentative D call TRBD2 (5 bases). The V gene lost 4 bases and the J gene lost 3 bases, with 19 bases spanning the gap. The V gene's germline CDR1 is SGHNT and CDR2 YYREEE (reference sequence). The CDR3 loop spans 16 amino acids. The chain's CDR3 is CASSPSPGTVKETQYF. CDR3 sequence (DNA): TGTGCCAGCAGCCCCAGCCCGGGAACTGTAAAAGAGACCCAGTACTTC.

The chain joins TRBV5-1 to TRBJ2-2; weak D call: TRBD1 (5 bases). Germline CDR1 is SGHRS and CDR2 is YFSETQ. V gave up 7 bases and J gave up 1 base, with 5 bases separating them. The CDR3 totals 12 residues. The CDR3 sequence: CASGQNTGELFF. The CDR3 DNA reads TGCGCCAGCGGACAGAACACCGGGGAGCTGTTTTTT.

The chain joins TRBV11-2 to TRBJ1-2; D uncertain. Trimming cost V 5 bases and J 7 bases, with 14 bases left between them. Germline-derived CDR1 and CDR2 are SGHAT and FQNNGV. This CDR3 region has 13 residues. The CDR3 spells CASSLGRGSGYTF. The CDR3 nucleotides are TGTGCCAGCAGCCTAGGGCGAGGCAGTGGCTACACCTTC. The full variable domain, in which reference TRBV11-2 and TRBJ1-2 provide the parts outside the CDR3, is EAGVAQSPRYKIIEKRQSVAFWCNPISGHATLYWYQQILGQGPKLLIQFQNNGVVDDSQLPKDRFSAERLKGVDSTLKIQPAKLEDSAVYLCASSLGRGSGYTFGSGTRLTVV.

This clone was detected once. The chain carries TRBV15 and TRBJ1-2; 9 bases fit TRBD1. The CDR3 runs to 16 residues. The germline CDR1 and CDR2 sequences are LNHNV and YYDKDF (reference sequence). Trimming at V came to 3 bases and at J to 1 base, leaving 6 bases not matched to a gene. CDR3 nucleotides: TGTGCCACCAGCAGGGGGACAGGGAATCTTAACTATGGCTACACCTTC. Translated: CATSRGTGNLNYGYTF.

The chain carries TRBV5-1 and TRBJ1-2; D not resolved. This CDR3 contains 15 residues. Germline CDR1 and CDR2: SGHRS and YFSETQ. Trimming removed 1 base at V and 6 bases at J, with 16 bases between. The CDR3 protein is CASSLNPAGQDGYTF. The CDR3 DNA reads TGCGCCAGCAGCTTGAATCCGGCAGGCCAGGATGGCTACACCTTC.

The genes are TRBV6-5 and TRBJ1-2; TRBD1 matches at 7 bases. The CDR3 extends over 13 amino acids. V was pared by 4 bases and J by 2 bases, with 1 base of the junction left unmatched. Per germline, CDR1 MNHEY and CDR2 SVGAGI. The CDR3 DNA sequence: TGTGCCAGCAGTTTGGGACAGAACTATGGCTACACCTTC. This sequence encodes CASSLGQNYGYTF.

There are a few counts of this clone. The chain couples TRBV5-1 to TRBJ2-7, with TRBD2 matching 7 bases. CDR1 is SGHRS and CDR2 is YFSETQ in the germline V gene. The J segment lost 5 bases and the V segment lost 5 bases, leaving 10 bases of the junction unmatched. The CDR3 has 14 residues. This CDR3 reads CASSTMPSGDEQYF. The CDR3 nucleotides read TGCGCCAGCAGTACAATGCCTAGCGGTGACGAGCAGTACTTC.

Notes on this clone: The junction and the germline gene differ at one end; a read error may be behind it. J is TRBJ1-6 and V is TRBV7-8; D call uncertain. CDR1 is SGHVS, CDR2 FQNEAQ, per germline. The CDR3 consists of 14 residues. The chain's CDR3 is CAGSLSLEVTPLHF. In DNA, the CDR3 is TGTGCCGGCAGCTTATCTCTAGAAGTAACACCCCTCCACTTT.

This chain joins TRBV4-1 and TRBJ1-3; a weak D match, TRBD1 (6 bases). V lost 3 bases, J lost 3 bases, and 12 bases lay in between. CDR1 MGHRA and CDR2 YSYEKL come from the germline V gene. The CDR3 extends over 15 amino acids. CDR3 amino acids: CASSQDTGYGNTIYF. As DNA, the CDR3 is TGCGCCAGCAGCCAGGACACAGGGTATGGAAACACCATATATTTT.

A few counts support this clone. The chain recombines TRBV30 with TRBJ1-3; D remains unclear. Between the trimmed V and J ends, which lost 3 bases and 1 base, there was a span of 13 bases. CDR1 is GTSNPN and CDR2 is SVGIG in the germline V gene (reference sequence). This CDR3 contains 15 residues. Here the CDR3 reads CAWRSRGVSGNTIYF. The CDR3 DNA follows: TGTGCCTGGAGGAGCCGCGGGGTTTCTGGAAACACCATATATTTT.

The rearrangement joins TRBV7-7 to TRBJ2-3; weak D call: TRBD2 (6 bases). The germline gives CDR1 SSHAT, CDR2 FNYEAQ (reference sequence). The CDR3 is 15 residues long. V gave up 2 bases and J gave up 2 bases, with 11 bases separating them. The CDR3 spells CASSLSPGVTDTQYF. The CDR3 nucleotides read TGTGCCAGCAGCTTAAGCCCGGGAGTCACAGATACGCAGTATTTT.

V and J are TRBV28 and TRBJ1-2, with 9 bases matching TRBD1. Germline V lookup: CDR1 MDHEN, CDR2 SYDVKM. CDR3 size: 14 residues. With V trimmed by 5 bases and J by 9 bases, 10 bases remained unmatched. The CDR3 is CASSPSGQGVRYTF. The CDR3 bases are TGTGCCAGCAGTCCATCGGGACAGGGAGTCCGCTACACCTTC.

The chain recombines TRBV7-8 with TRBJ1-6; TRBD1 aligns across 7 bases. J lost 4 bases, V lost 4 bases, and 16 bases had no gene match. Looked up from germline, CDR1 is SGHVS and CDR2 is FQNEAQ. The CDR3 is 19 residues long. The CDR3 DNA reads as TGTGCCAGCAGCTCCCGCACGGCTAGCAGACAGGGATATAATTCACCCCTCCACTTT. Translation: CASSSRTASRQGYNSPLHF.

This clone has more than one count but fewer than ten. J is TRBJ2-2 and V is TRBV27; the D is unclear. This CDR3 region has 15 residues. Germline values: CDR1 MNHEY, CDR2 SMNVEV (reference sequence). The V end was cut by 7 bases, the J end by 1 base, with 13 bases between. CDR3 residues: CASTETTGNTGELFF. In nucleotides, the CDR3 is TGTGCCAGCACCGAAACGACTGGGAACACCGGGGAGCTGTTTTTT.